This T cell receptor beta chain was retrieved from a study of PD-1 blockade in mismatch repair-deficient tumors. Study as a whole: All were previously treated, progressing patients with about twelve mismatch repair-deficient cancer types. Notes on the study in general: Rapid post-treatment expansion, then contraction, generally preceding radiologic response, marked tumor-resident clones.

V lost 1 base and J 3 bases, leaving 1 base between the germline ends. The CDR3 length is 12 residues. CDR1 and CDR2 (germline): SEHNR, FQNEAQ (reference sequence). Profiled with immunoSEQ multiplex PCR; TCRdb holds only in-frame clones, not every one. The table shows about 79,000 clones, with about 82% occurring only once. Comment on this clone: Antigen specificity is unknown.

The TCR originated in an adult with mismatch repair-deficient cancer. This chain connects TRBV7-9 to TRBJ1-3; D gene unclear. Source: peripheral blood, taken 44 weeks after starting pembrolizumab. The CDR3 loop is CASSLGGNTIYF. CDR3 nucleotide sequence: TGTGCCAGCAGCTTAGGTGGAAACACCATATATTTT.